This T cell receptor (beta chain) was captured in a study of cytomegalovirus exposure and HLA in healthy donors. Study-wide findings and caveats: A later analysis linked 15,000 to 20,000 TCR beta sequences to HLA alleles at 0.05 false discovery rate. A reported reduction in N-insertions relative to the roughly 610-donor mean was seen in an Asian-associated ancestry cluster in a later analysis. Accurate prediction of HLA-A and HLA-B alleles (for most subjects) was reportedly achieved from TCR beta sequences. In a later analysis, TCR beta V- and J-gene trimming showed a link to a missense DCLRE1C variant.

Trimming cost V 2 bases and J 5 bases, with 12 bases left between them. Looked up from germline, CDR1 is SNHLY and CDR2 is FYNNEI. This CDR3 has 14 residues. Details on this clone: The antigen is undetermined.

The PCR made use of 60 Vbeta and 13 Jbeta primers. The repertoire was sequenced with immunoSEQ multiplex PCR; TCRdb's copy has only in-frame clones and lacks some. The table lists around 130,000 clones, around four fifths of them singletons. The rearrangement joins TRBV2 to TRBJ2-5; weak D call: TRBD1 (6 bases). This sequence originates from a young man in good health and CMV-seronegative. Material: PBMCs. The CDR3 protein is CASSETGLMETQYF. DNA of the CDR3: TGTGCCAGCAGTGAAACAGGGTTGATGGAGACCCAGTACTTC.